This T cell receptor (beta chain) was sequenced in a study of neurological immune-mediated disorders. The CDR3 is 17 amino acids. The V segment lost 6 bases and the J segment 6 bases; nucleotides outside the gene matches: 12. MiXCR was run by TCRdb on the 5' RACE reads, yielding one entry per CDR3 protein. In the table there are 50,000 or so distinct CDR3 sequences, about 9.4% of which are singletons. The sample holds many counts of this clonotype. The specimen was PBMCs. The sequence derives from a woman aged 40 to 50 with HTLV-1-associated myelopathy (HAM/TSP). V usage is TRBV12-3 or TRBV12-4 and J usage is TRBJ1-4; 11 nucleotides agree with TRBD1. Here the CDR3 DNA reads TGTGCCAGCAGCCCGGACAGGGGGCCTACTACGTATGAAAAACTGTTTTTT. This sequence encodes CASSPDRGPTTYEKLFF.